This T cell receptor (beta chain) appears in the sequencing data of a study of neoadjuvant nivolumab and ipilimumab in lung cancer. Findings and caveats of the study: TCR richness and clonality were higher in tumors than adjacent uninvolved lung. From pretherapy to surgery, tumor richness and clonality rose with dual therapy. Only a single major-pathologic-response sample was available for clonality analysis.

V lost 3 bases and J 2 bases, leaving 12 bases between the germline ends. In germline, CDR1 is SGDLS, CDR2 YYNGEE. The CDR3 has 14 residues. Generated by immunoSEQ multiplex PCR, the TCRdb table keeps only in-frame clones and is missing some. The sample includes approximately 40,000 clones, 75% to 90% of them seen just once. As for this clone: Its antigen is currently unknown.

This specimen was peripheral blood, taken before neoadjuvant nivolumab, alone or with ipilimumab. This chain joins TRBV9 and TRBJ2-7; the D gene is possibly TRBD2 (5 bases). This TCR was recovered from an adult with non-small cell lung cancer. CDR3 loop: CASSAGNTPYEQYF. The CDR3 DNA sequence: TGTGCCAGCAGCGCCGGGAACACCCCCTACGAGCAGTACTTC. The complete variable domain, with remaining parts taken from reference TRBV9 and TRBJ2-7, reads DSGVTQTPKHLITATGQRVTLRCSPRSGDLSVYWYQQSLDQGLQFLIQYYNGEERAKGNILERFSAQQFPDLHSELNLSSLELGDSALYFCASSAGNTPYEQYFGPGTRLTVT.